Listed below are T cell receptor beta chains from one sample, sequenced in a study of tumor-infiltrating lymphocytes in localized non-small cell lung cancer. Generated by immunoSEQ multiplex PCR, the TCRdb table keeps only in-frame clones and is missing some. The sample holds 17,000 or so clones, around 79% seen once. What was sequenced was lung tumor tissue. The receptors were gathered from a human donor with non-small cell lung cancer. Both conserved end residues are part of each CDR3. A D gene is named only where the DNA matches it firmly. The listing skips clone size in some rows; elsewhere it reads once, few, many or a size class.

V gene: TRBV27
D gene: .
clone size: .
J gene: TRBJ1-5
CDR3 DNA: TGTGCCAGGTACACCGACGGACTGACGTGGGGGCCTGGGAAGCCCCAGCATTTT
CDR3 protein: CARYTDGLTWGPGKPQHF

V gene: TRBV5-1
D gene: TRBD1
clone size: .
J gene: TRBJ2-7
CDR3 DNA: TGCGCCAGCAGCTTGGGGGGTACAGGGGGCGCAGGCTACGAGCAGTACTTC
CDR3 protein: CASSLGGTGGAGYEQYF

V gene: TRBV9
D gene: TRBD1
clone size: .
J gene: TRBJ1-4
CDR3 DNA: TGTGCCAGCAGCGTAGCTACAGGGGGCGATGAAAAACTGTTTTTT
CDR3 protein: CASSVATGGDEKLFF

V gene: TRBV28
D gene: .
clone size: .
J gene: TRBJ1-1
CDR3 DNA: TGTGCCAGCAGTTTCGGGGTTGGTAGGGCCTTGTGGACTGAAGCTTTCTTT
CDR3 protein: CASSFGVGRALWTEAFF

V gene: TRBV6-4
D gene: TRBD2
clone size: .
J gene: TRBJ2-2
CDR3 DNA: TGTGCCAGCAGTTCCCTAGCGGGAGGTCACGGGGAGCTGTTTTTT
CDR3 protein: CASSSLAGGHGELFF

V gene: TRBV11-3
D gene: TRBD2
clone size: .
J gene: TRBJ2-1
CDR3 DNA: TGTGCCAGCAGCTTAACGGCGGCGGGAGGGCAGTTCTTC
CDR3 protein: CASSLTAAGGQFF

V gene: TRBV10-3
D gene: TRBD1
clone size: .
J gene: TRBJ2-7
CDR3 DNA: TGTGCCATCAGTGGGACAGGAACTATCTACGAGCAGTACTTC
CDR3 protein: CAISGTGTIYEQYF

V gene: TRBV4-3
D gene: .
clone size: .
J gene: TRBJ2-7
CDR3 DNA: TGCGCCAGCAGCCAGGTAGCGGAGGGTGGGTACGAGCAGTACTTC
CDR3 protein: CASSQVAEGGYEQYF

V gene: TRBV18
D gene: .
clone size: .
J gene: TRBJ1-1
CDR3 DNA: TGTGCCAGCTCAACAGTTTCAAACACTGAAGCTTTCTTT
CDR3 protein: CASSTVSNTEAFF

V gene: TRBV9
D gene: TRBD1
clone size: once
J gene: TRBJ1-3
CDR3 DNA: TGTGCCAGCAGCGTGTTACCGGGACAGGCCCTCTCTGGAAACACCATATATTTT
CDR3 protein: CASSVLPGQALSGNTIYF

V gene: TRBV27
D gene: .
clone size: .
J gene: TRBJ2-7
CDR3 DNA: TGTGCCAGCAGCCTTTCTAGGGCCGCCGAGCAGTACTTC
CDR3 protein: CASSLSRAAEQYF

V gene: TRBV15
D gene: .
clone size: .
J gene: TRBJ2-2
CDR3 DNA: TGTGCCACCAGCAGAGTGAGGAACACCGGGGAGCTGTTTTTT
CDR3 protein: CATSRVRNTGELFF

V gene: TRBV6-4
D gene: .
clone size: few
J gene: TRBJ2-7
CDR3 DNA: TGTGCCAGCAGTGACTCGAGCACTAGCAAAGAGCAGTACTTC
CDR3 protein: CASSDSSTSKEQYF

V gene: TRBV9
D gene: .
clone size: few
J gene: TRBJ2-1
CDR3 DNA: TGTGCCAGCAGCCCGGGGCGAAACTCCTACAATGAGCAGTTCTTC
CDR3 protein: CASSPGRNSYNEQFF

V gene: TRBV9
D gene: TRBD1
clone size: .
J gene: TRBJ2-2
CDR3 DNA: TGTGCCAGCAGCGTCACCGGGACAGGGGACACCGGGGAGCTGTTTTTT
CDR3 protein: CASSVTGTGDTGELFF

V gene: TRBV30
D gene: .
clone size: few
J gene: TRBJ1-1
CDR3 DNA: TGTGCCTGGAGTGAAAGGGCTGGTAGTGCTGAAGCTTTCTTT
CDR3 protein: CAWSERAGSAEAFF

V gene: TRBV7-9
D gene: .
clone size: .
J gene: TRBJ1-1
CDR3 DNA: TGTGCCAGCAGCTATGTACAGAACCTGAACACTGAAGCTTTCTTT
CDR3 protein: CASSYVQNLNTEAFF

V gene: TRBV2
D gene: .
clone size: .
J gene: TRBJ1-2
CDR3 DNA: TGTGCCAGCAGTGAAGGGCGGACAGACTATGGCTACACCTTC
CDR3 protein: CASSEGRTDYGYTF

V gene: TRBV30
D gene: .
clone size: .
J gene: TRBJ1-5
CDR3 DNA: TGTGCCTGGAGTAAGGTTCGGGGGCGTGATCTCGATCAGCCCCAGCATTTT
CDR3 protein: CAWSKVRGRDLDQPQHF

V gene: TRBV14
D gene: TRBD1
clone size: .
J gene: TRBJ1-1
CDR3 DNA: TGTGCCAGCAGCCAAGATAGGGGGCGTTTAGCTTTCTTT
CDR3 protein: CASSQDRGRLAFF

V gene: TRBV27
D gene: TRBD1
clone size: .
J gene: TRBJ2-7
CDR3 DNA: TGTGCCAGCACCCCGGGACAGGGGCGGGGGGCCTACGAGCAGTACTTC
CDR3 protein: CASTPGQGRGAYEQYF

V gene: TRBV7-3
D gene: TRBD2
clone size: .
J gene: TRBJ2-2
CDR3 DNA: TGTGCCAGCAGCTTGGAGGGAGGGCCGGACACCGGGGAGCTGTTTTTT
CDR3 protein: CASSLEGGPDTGELFF

V gene: TRBV7-2
D gene: TRBD2
clone size: .
J gene: TRBJ2-7
CDR3 DNA: TGTGCCAGCAGCTTGGTAGCGGGAGGGCCCACCTACGAGCAGTACTTC
CDR3 protein: CASSLVAGGPTYEQYF

V gene: TRBV5-1
D gene: .
clone size: .
J gene: TRBJ2-1
CDR3 DNA: TGCGCCAGCAGCTTGGAGTATGAGCAGTTCTTC
CDR3 protein: CASSLEYEQFF

V gene: TRBV5-1
D gene: .
clone size: .
J gene: TRBJ2-2
CDR3 DNA: TGCGCCAGCAGTCCTTGGGGGGTTGAGAACACCGGGGAGCTGTTTTTT
CDR3 protein: CASSPWGVENTGELFF

V gene: TRBV19
D gene: TRBD1
clone size: .
J gene: TRBJ1-5
CDR3 DNA: TGTGCCGTCACAGCGGGACAGGGATTTTGGGATAGCAATCAGCCCCAGCATTTT
CDR3 protein: CAVTAGQGFWDSNQPQHF

V gene: TRBV14
D gene: .
clone size: .
J gene: TRBJ1-2
CDR3 DNA: TGTGCCAGCAGCCCGGTAGGTGGCGCGGCGAACTATGGCTACACCTTC
CDR3 protein: CASSPVGGAANYGYTF

V gene: TRBV20-1
D gene: .
clone size: .
J gene: TRBJ2-7
CDR3 DNA: TGCAGTGCTAATGCTGGCTACGAGCAGTACTTC
CDR3 protein: CSANAGYEQYF

V gene: TRBV6-1
D gene: TRBD1
clone size: .
J gene: TRBJ1-4
CDR3 DNA: TGTGCCAGCAGTGAAATGGGGACAGCCTATGAAAAACTGTTTTTT
CDR3 protein: CASSEMGTAYEKLFF

V gene: TRBV5-4
D gene: .
clone size: .
J gene: TRBJ2-7
CDR3 DNA: TGTGCCAGCAGTTCGGATCTATATCAGTACGAGCAGTACTTC
CDR3 protein: CASSSDLYQYEQYF

V gene: TRBV6-5
D gene: .
clone size: .
J gene: TRBJ1-3
CDR3 DNA: TGTGCCAGCAGGCGATCGTACTCTGGAAACACCATATATTTT
CDR3 protein: CASRRSYSGNTIYF

V gene: TRBV9
D gene: TRBD2
clone size: .
J gene: TRBJ2-1
CDR3 DNA: TGTGCCAGCAGCGCGTCCCAACTAGCGGGAGGCGGTGAGCAGTTCTTC
CDR3 protein: CASSASQLAGGGEQFF

V gene: TRBV9
D gene: TRBD2
clone size: .
J gene: TRBJ2-5
CDR3 DNA: TGTGCCAGCAGCTCGGACCCGGGACTAGCAGAGACCCAGTACTTC
CDR3 protein: CASSSDPGLAETQYF

V gene: TRBV7-6
D gene: .
clone size: .
J gene: TRBJ1-4
CDR3 DNA: TGTGCCAGCAGCCCGAAACTCAGGAATGAAAAACTGTTTTTT
CDR3 protein: CASSPKLRNEKLFF

V gene: TRBV28
D gene: .
clone size: .
J gene: TRBJ1-2
CDR3 DNA: TGTGCCAGCAGTTTATCTGCTTCCTATGGCTACACCTTC
CDR3 protein: CASSLSASYGYTF

V gene: TRBV30
D gene: .
clone size: .
J gene: TRBJ2-5
CDR3 DNA: TGTGCCTGGACCCAGGGTCTACGGGGTCAAGAGACCCAGTACTTC
CDR3 protein: CAWTQGLRGQETQYF

V gene: TRBV27
D gene: TRBD1
clone size: .
J gene: TRBJ2-2
CDR3 DNA: TGTGCCAGCAGCTTTCGGTTCGCCGGGACAGGGATAGGCACCGGGGAGCTGTTTTTT
CDR3 protein: CASSFRFAGTGIGTGELFF

V gene: TRBV28
D gene: .
clone size: .
J gene: TRBJ1-1
CDR3 DNA: TGTGCCAGCAGTTTACCCATCACTGAAGCTTTCTTT
CDR3 protein: CASSLPITEAFF

V gene: TRBV30
D gene: TRBD2
clone size: .
J gene: TRBJ2-1
CDR3 DNA: TGTGCCTGGAGTGTTAAGGTAGCGGGATACAATGAGCAGTTCTTC
CDR3 protein: CAWSVKVAGYNEQFF

V gene: TRBV19
D gene: .
clone size: .
J gene: TRBJ1-1
CDR3 DNA: TGTGCCAGTAGTAAAAGACAGCTCCTATCACCGGGGACTGAAGCTTTCTTT
CDR3 protein: CASSKRQLLSPGTEAFF

V gene: TRBV19
D gene: TRBD1
clone size: .
J gene: TRBJ1-2
CDR3 DNA: TGTGCCAGTAGTCAAACGGGACAGGTGCTCGGCTACACCTTC
CDR3 protein: CASSQTGQVLGYTF

V gene: TRBV10-1
D gene: .
clone size: .
J gene: TRBJ2-1
CDR3 DNA: TGCGCCAGCAGTGAGTCAGAGGGTTTACCCTACAATGAGCAGTTCTTC
CDR3 protein: CASSESEGLPYNEQFF

V gene: TRBV30
D gene: .
clone size: few
J gene: TRBJ1-5
CDR3 DNA: TGTGCCTGGAGTACCCGTGGGGTCATCCAGCCCCAGCATTTT
CDR3 protein: CAWSTRGVIQPQHF

V gene: TRBV19
D gene: .
clone size: .
J gene: TRBJ1-3
CDR3 DNA: TGTGCCAGTCGGTTCGGGGAGGCTGGAAACACCATATATTTT
CDR3 protein: CASRFGEAGNTIYF

V gene: TRBV7-9
D gene: .
clone size: .
J gene: TRBJ1-1
CDR3 DNA: TGTGCCAGCAGCTTAGGGTCGGGCACTGAAGCTTTCTTT
CDR3 protein: CASSLGSGTEAFF

V gene: TRBV9
D gene: .
clone size: .
J gene: TRBJ2-2
CDR3 DNA: TGTGCCAGCAGCGCCTCTTGGACCGGGGAGCTGTTTTTT
CDR3 protein: CASSASWTGELFF

V gene: TRBV2
D gene: TRBD1
clone size: .
J gene: TRBJ1-5
CDR3 DNA: TGTGCCAGCAGTCATACCGGGACAGTAAATTTTCGGGATCAGCCCCAGCATTTT
CDR3 protein: CASSHTGTVNFRDQPQHF

V gene: TRBV30
D gene: .
clone size: .
J gene: TRBJ2-2
CDR3 DNA: TGTGCCTGGAGTGTGGGTGTGGGGGGAACCGGGGAGCTGTTTTTT
CDR3 protein: CAWSVGVGGTGELFF

V gene: TRBV5-1
D gene: TRBD1
clone size: .
J gene: TRBJ1-3
CDR3 DNA: TGCGCCAGCAGCTTGGAATACAGGGGGAATTTTGGAAACACCATATATTTT
CDR3 protein: CASSLEYRGNFGNTIYF

V gene: TRBV11-1
D gene: .
clone size: .
J gene: TRBJ2-7
CDR3 DNA: TGTGCCAGCGCATCCCAAGGGGCCTACGAGCAGTACTTC
CDR3 protein: CASASQGAYEQYF

V gene: TRBV10-3
D gene: TRBD1
clone size: few
J gene: TRBJ2-7
CDR3 DNA: TGTGCCATCGGTCCCGGGACAGGGGGCGAGCAGTACTTC
CDR3 protein: CAIGPGTGGEQYF

V gene: TRBV5-1
D gene: .
clone size: .
J gene: TRBJ2-1
CDR3 DNA: TGCGCCAGCAGCTTGTCAGCGGACCACAATGAGCAGTTCTTC
CDR3 protein: CASSLSADHNEQFF

V gene: TRBV20-1
D gene: .
clone size: once
J gene: TRBJ2-3
CDR3 DNA: TGCAGTGCTAGGTTTGGGGGTCTGGTTTTTTTT
CDR3 protein: CSARFGGLVFF

V gene: TRBV29-1
D gene: .
clone size: .
J gene: TRBJ2-5
CDR3 DNA: TGCAGCGTCCGGCCCTCCAGCGTACAAGAGACCCAGTACTTC
CDR3 protein: CSVRPSSVQETQYF

V gene: TRBV29-1
D gene: .
clone size: .
J gene: TRBJ2-3
CDR3 DNA: TGCAGCGTTGAACATTCGGGAGCGGGAGATACGCAGTATTTT
CDR3 protein: CSVEHSGAGDTQYF

V gene: TRBV5-5
D gene: .
clone size: .
J gene: TRBJ2-7
CDR3 DNA: TGTGCCAGCAGCTTGATAGCTTACGGCAGCGAGCAGTACTTC
CDR3 protein: CASSLIAYGSEQYF

V gene: TRBV5-1
D gene: TRBD2
clone size: .
J gene: TRBJ2-7
CDR3 DNA: TGCGCCAGCAGCAAAGAAGCGGGAGAGGTATACGAGCAGTACTTC
CDR3 protein: CASSKEAGEVYEQYF

V gene: TRBV29-1
D gene: .
clone size: .
J gene: TRBJ2-3
CDR3 DNA: TGCAGCGTTGAAGATGCCCGGCCCAAGTGGATGGATACGCAGTATTTT
CDR3 protein: CSVEDARPKWMDTQYF

V gene: TRBV11-2
D gene: TRBD2
clone size: .
J gene: TRBJ2-1
CDR3 DNA: TGTGCCAGCAGTTCCCATAGCGGGACTCTCTTCGATGAGCAGTTCTTC
CDR3 protein: CASSSHSGTLFDEQFF